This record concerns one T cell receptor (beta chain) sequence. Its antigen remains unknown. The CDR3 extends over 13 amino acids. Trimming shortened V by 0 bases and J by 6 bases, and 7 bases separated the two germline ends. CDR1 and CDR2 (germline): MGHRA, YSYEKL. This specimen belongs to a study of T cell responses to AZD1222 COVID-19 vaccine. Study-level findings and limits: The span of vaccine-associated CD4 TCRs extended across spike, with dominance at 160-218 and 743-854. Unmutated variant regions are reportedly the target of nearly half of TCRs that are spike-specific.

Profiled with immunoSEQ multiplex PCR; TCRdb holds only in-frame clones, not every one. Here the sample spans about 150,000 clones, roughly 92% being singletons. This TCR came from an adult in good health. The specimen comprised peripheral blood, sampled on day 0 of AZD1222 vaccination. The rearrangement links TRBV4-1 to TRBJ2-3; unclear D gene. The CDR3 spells CASSQEVKDTQYF. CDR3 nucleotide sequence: TGCGCCAGCAGCCAAGAAGTTAAGGATACGCAGTATTTT.